This TCR beta chain was sequenced in a study of T cell changes during pregnancy in multiple sclerosis. The CDR3 extends over 13 amino acids. CDR1 is SGHVS, CDR2 FNYEAQ, per germline. Deletions cut 5 bases from V and 3 bases from J, with 11 bases between. Measured with immunoSEQ multiplex PCR; TCRdb has only the in-frame clones, and not every one. The sample contains approximately 38,000 clones, 75% to 95% of which appear only once. The receptor was isolated from a female donor with multiple sclerosis, enrolled in a pregnancy study. The sequenced sample was CD8+ T cells from peripheral blood mononuclear cells, obtained in the second trimester of pregnancy. V gene TRBV7-6 combines with J gene TRBJ2-7; no definite D call. The CDR3 protein is CASSAEIYYEQYF. The CDR3 coding sequence is TGTGCCAGCAGCGCCGAAATCTACTACGAGCAGTACTTC.